These 21 T cell receptor beta chains share one sample of origin, sequenced in a study of breast tumors, draining lymph nodes, adjacent tissues. TCRdb reprocessed the multiplex PCR reads with MiXCR, giving one entry per CDR3 protein. The data hold 200,000 to 250,000 distinct CDR3 sequences, with roughly 30% observed a single time. Samples came from axillary lymph nodes draining the breast cancer. Sequences were obtained from axillary lymph node tissue. The receptors stem from a female donor with breast cancer. Some clones in this sample may be carry-over from other donors' samples.

On this clonotype: Its ends do not fully match the called genes, so a read error is possible. In DNA form, the CDR3 reads TGTGCCGGCAGCCAAGACGACGGCCTAGCCAAAAACATTCGGTACTTC. This translates into CAGSQDDGLAKNIRYF. The chain employs TRBV7-2 and TRBJ2-4; weak D call: TRBD2 (5 bases). Germline V gene data show CDR1 as SGHTA and CDR2 as FQGNSA. The CDR3 spans 16 residues.

This clonotype was observed many times. The rearrangement uses TRBV7-6 and TRBJ2-7, with 10 bases fitting TRBD1. The V gene's germline CDR1 is SGHVS and CDR2 FNYEAQ. J gave up 4 bases and V 4 bases, and 4 bases lay outside the gene matches. The CDR3 extends over 14 amino acids. Written as DNA, the CDR3 is TGTGCCAGCAGCTATGGGACAGGGGATTACGAGCAGTACTTC. Its translation is CASSYGTGDYEQYF.

This clonotype was seen many times. This rearrangement joins TRBV5-1 to TRBJ1-4, with TRBD1 matching 9 bases. Unmatched junction bases numbered 3, after V lost 4 bases and J lost 5 bases. Per germline, CDR1 SGHRS and CDR2 YFSETQ. The CDR3 extends over 14 amino acids. The CDR3 region is CASSTGTGNEKLFF. DNA of the CDR3: TGCGCCAGCAGCACCGGGACAGGGAATGAAAAACTGTTTTTT.

Note on this clonotype: This may arise from a read error, as a much more abundant clone is one base away. It is likely a read error, because the conserved phenylalanine at the end of the CDR3 is missing. The chain uses TRBV3-1 and TRBJ2-1; no clear D gene. V lost 0 bases to trimming and J lost 7 bases, with 4 bases between them. Per the germline V gene, CDR1 is LGHDT and CDR2 is YNNKEL (reference sequence). The CDR3 extends over 12 amino acids. The CDR3 DNA follows: TGTGCCAGCAGCCAAGAGGGGAATGAGCAGTTCCTC. It encodes CASSQEGNEQFL.

This clonotype was counted a few times. This sequence may be a read error, since a much larger clone differs from it by one base. V is TRBV20-1 and J is TRBJ2-3; no definite D call. CDR1 DFQATT and CDR2 SNEGSKA come from the germline V gene (reference sequence). This CDR3 spans 12 amino acids. The CDR3 protein is CGASFPSNTQYF. For the CDR3, the DNA is TGCGGTGCTAGTTTCCCAAGTAACACGCAGTATTTT.

This clonotype came up many times. V gene TRBV28 combines with J gene TRBJ1-5; tentative D call: TRBD1 (6 bases). The V end was cut by 2 bases, the J end by 3 bases, with 17 bases between. From germline, CDR1 is MDHEN and CDR2 SYDVKM. The CDR3 has 17 residues. The CDR3 loop reads CASSLNTIGQLNQPQHF. Written as DNA, the CDR3 is TGTGCCAGCAGTTTAAACACAATCGGACAGCTCAATCAGCCCCAGCATTTT.

Turning to this clonotype: A much larger clone sits a single nucleotide away, making a read error possible. This chain joins TRBV6-5 and TRBJ2-1, with 11 bases matching TRBD2. Germline loops: CDR1 MNHEY, CDR2 SVGAGI. CDR3 length: 14 amino acids. The V gene end was trimmed by 9 bases and the J gene end by 9 bases; junction bases not matched to a gene: 10. The CDR3 loop reads CASRPSGRSGEQFF. For the CDR3, the DNA is TGTGCCAGTCGGCCTAGCGGGAGGTCTGGTGAGCAGTTCTTC.

This chain connects TRBV20-1 to TRBJ1-1; D is unclear. Germline V lookup: CDR1 DFQATT, CDR2 SNEGSKA (reference sequence). The CDR3 spans 14 residues. V lost 0 bases to trimming and J lost 7 bases, with 15 bases between them. CDR3 nucleotide sequence: TGCAGTGCTAGAGATCCGCAAGCGCCCTTTGAAGCTTTCTTT. Translating gives CSARDPQAPFEAFF.

This clonotype was seen only once. V gene TRBV7-2 combines with J gene TRBJ2-7; tentative D call: TRBD2 (7 bases). The ends were cut back, 5 bases at V and 6 bases at J, with 14 bases in the middle. Germline CDR1 and CDR2: SGHTA and FQGNSA. CDR3 length: 13 amino acids. The CDR3 sequence is CASSRLGGAEQYF. Written as DNA, the CDR3 is TGTGCCAGCAGCCGACTAGGGGGGGCCGAGCAGTACTTC.

This clonotype has a handful of counts. This may stem from a read error, because a much larger clone lies one nucleotide away. The chain has TRBV14 and TRBJ2-1; the D call may be TRBD1 or TRBD2 (6 bases each). CDR3 length equals 17 residues. Germline lookup yields CDR1 SGHDN and CDR2 FVKESK. The CDR3 bases are TGTGCCAGCAGCCACGGAGGGGGATTAAGCTCCTACACTGAGCAGTTCTTC. The encoded protein is CASSHGGGLSSYTEQFF.

This clonotype has ten or more counts. V gene TRBV5-1 combines with J gene TRBJ2-2; a possible D gene is TRBD1 (5 bases). The CDR3 runs to 16 residues. Germline lookup yields CDR1 SGHRS and CDR2 YFSETQ. V was clipped by 3 bases and J by 0 bases, with 12 bases between them. The CDR3 DNA follows: TGCGCCAGCAGCTCCCTGACCAGGGCGAACACCGGGGAGCTGTTTTTT. Translating gives CASSSLTRANTGELFF.

This clonotype has a count of ten or more. The genes are TRBV7-2 and TRBJ2-7; a weak D match, TRBD2 (5 bases). V was pared by 5 bases and J by 3 bases, with 20 bases between. Germline CDR1 and CDR2: SGHTA and FQGNSA. The CDR3 sequence is 16 residues long. Written as DNA, the CDR3 is TGTGCCAGCAGCCAACCCGCGGGTAGCGCACGCTACGAGCAGTACTTC. Encoded protein: CASSQPAGSARYEQYF.

In its sample, this clonotype was seen many times. The rearrangement uses TRBV7-8 and TRBJ2-7; D remains ambiguous. The CDR3 spans 15 residues. The germline V and J ends were trimmed by 0 bases and 2 bases, with 11 bases remaining between them. Germline-derived CDR1 and CDR2 are SGHVS and FQNEAQ. In nucleotides, the CDR3 is TGTGCCAGCAGCTTAGCGCGTGGCACCACCTACGAGCAGTACTTC. Amino acids: CASSLARGTTYEQYF. Filled out from reference TRBV7-8 and TRBJ2-7, the complete variable domain reads GAGVSQSPRYKVAKRGQDVALRCDPISGHVSLFWYQQALGQGPEFLTYFQNEAQLDKSGLPSDRFFAERPEGSVSTLKIQRTQQEDSAVYLCASSLARGTTYEQYFGPGTRLTVT.

This clonotype has a handful of counts. A clone one base away is much larger, so this may be a read error. The rearrangement uses TRBV7-6 and TRBJ2-1, with 7 bases matching TRBD2. From germline, CDR1 is SGHVS and CDR2 FNYEAQ. This CDR3 is built from 15 residues. This CDR3 reads CASSSGTNRIHEQLF. The CDR3 coding sequence is TGTGCCAGCAGCAGCGGGACTAACCGTATCCATGAGCAGCTCTTC.

Many counts were recorded for this clonotype. This chain links TRBV27 with TRBJ2-7; D not resolved. This CDR3 is 13 amino acids long. Trimming removed 5 bases from V and 3 bases from J, with 11 bases in between. Germline V gene data show CDR1 as MNHEY and CDR2 as SMNVEV (reference sequence). The CDR3 loop is CASSPSTGYEQYF. The CDR3 DNA is TGTGCCAGCAGTCCTTCGACTGGCTACGAGCAGTACTTC.

The chain joins TRBV11-1 to TRBJ2-1; 12 bases are shared with TRBD2. Trimming at V came to 5 bases and at J to 9 bases, leaving 8 bases not matched to a gene. Germline V gene data show CDR1 as SGHAT and CDR2 as FQDESV (reference sequence). The CDR3 totals 15 residues. In DNA form, the CDR3 reads TGTGCCAGCAGCGACCGACTAGCGGGAGAGGGTGAGCAGTTCTTC. As protein: CASSDRLAGEGEQFF.

This rearrangement joins TRBV19 to TRBJ1-1; the D gene is possibly TRBD1 (6 bases). The germline V gene has CDR1 LNHDA and CDR2 SQIVND (reference sequence). The V end lost 2 bases, the J end lost 3 bases, and 13 bases lay between the germline ends. This CDR3 spans 15 amino acids. CDR3 sequence: CASSIWAGDDTEAFF. CDR3 bases: TGTGCCAGTAGTATATGGGCAGGGGATGACACTGAAGCTTTCTTT.

This chain links TRBV6-5 with TRBJ1-6, with 7 bases that match TRBD1. The length of the CDR3 is 14 residues. Germline trimming cut 6 bases from V and 7 bases from J; bases unmatched to any gene: 6. The V gene's germline CDR1 is MNHEY and CDR2 SVGAGI. CDR3: CASSSTGPNSPLHF. Here the CDR3 DNA reads TGTGCCAGCAGCTCGACAGGGCCAAATTCACCCCTCCACTTT.

This clonotype was seen a few times. This chain connects TRBV27 to TRBJ2-4; D might be TRBD2 (6 bases). The CDR3 is made up of 18 amino acids. V was cut by 2 bases and J by 0 bases, with 17 bases left in between. CDR1 and CDR2 (germline): MNHEY, SMNVEV (reference sequence). The CDR3 nucleotides read TGTGCCAGCAGTTTACAGATCGCCGGAGGGTTAGCCAAAAACATTCAGTACTTC. Translation: CASSLQIAGGLAKNIQYF.

The table lists this clonotype with a few counts. The rearrangement uses TRBV3-1 and TRBJ1-1, with D possibly being TRBD1 (6 bases). Germline-derived CDR1 and CDR2 are LGHDT and YNNKEL (reference sequence). Trimming shortened V by 4 bases and J by 8 bases, and 20 bases separated the two germline ends. This CDR3 contains 15 residues. In DNA form, the CDR3 reads TGTGCCAGCAGCCCACGGGGGGCCCTTGTAAGCGAAGCTTTCTTT. Protein: CASSPRGALVSEAFF.

This clonotype has a single count. The CDR3: CSISGGGWSDTQYF. DNA for the CDR3: TGCAGTATCTCGGGGGGAGGGTGGTCCGATACGCAGTATTTT. The chain uses TRBV29-1 and TRBJ2-3, with 7 bases identical to TRBD2. Germline CDR1 SQVTM, CDR2 ANQGSEA. This CDR3 region has 14 residues.